Described below is a single T cell receptor (beta chain) sequence and its context. Its antigen is as yet unknown. The V segment lost 4 bases and the J segment 3 bases; nucleotides outside the gene matches: 8. This CDR3 spans 15 amino acids. This entry belongs to a study of T cell repertoires in cytomegalovirus infection. TCRdb re-called the reads with MiXCR, one entry per CDR3 protein. The data hold about 220,000 distinct CDR3 sequences, with around 40% observed a single time. This receptor was identified in a human donor in good health (CMV status not recorded). Some clones in this sample may be carry-over from other donors' samples. The sequencing here drew on CD8+ T cells from cultured PBMCs, taken from culture after CMV antigen stimulation. The V call is TRBV12-3 or TRBV12-4, the J call TRBJ1-2; 7 bases align to TRBD1. CDR3 amino acids: CASSSSEGGDYGYTF. In nucleotides, the CDR3 is TGTGCCAGCAGTTCCAGTGAAGGGGGCGACTATGGCTACACCTTC.